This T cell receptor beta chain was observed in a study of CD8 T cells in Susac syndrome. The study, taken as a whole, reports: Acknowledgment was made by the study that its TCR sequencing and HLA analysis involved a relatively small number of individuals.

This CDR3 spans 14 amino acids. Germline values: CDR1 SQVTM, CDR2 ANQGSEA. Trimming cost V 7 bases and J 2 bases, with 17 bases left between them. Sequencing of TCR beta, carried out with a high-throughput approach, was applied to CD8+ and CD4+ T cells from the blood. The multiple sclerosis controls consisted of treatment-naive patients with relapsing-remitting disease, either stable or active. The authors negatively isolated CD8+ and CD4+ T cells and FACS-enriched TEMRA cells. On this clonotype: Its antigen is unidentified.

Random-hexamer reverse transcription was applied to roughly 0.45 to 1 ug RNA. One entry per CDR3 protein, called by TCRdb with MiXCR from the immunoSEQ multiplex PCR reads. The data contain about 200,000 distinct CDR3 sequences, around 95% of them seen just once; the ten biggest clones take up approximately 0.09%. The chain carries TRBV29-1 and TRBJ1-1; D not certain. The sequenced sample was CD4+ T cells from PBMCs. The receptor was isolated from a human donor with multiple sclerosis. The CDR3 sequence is CSAKRHSGNTEAFF. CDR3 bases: TGCAGCGCCAAACGACATTCAGGAAACACTGAAGCTTTCTTT.